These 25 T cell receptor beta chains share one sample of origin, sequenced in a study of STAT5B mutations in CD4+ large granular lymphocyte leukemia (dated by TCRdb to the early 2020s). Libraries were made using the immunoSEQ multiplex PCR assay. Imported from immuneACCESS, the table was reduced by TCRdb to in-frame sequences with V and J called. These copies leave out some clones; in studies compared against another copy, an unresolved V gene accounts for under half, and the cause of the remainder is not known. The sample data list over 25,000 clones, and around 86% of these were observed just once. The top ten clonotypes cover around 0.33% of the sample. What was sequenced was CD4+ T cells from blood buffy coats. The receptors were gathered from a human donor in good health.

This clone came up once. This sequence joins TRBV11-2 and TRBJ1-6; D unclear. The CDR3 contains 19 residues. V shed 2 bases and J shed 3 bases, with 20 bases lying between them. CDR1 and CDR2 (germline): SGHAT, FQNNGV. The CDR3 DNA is TGTGCCAGCAGCTTAAAGTATCGGGCAGCCTCCTACTATAATTCACCCCTCCACTTT. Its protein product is CASSLKYRAASYYNSPLHF.

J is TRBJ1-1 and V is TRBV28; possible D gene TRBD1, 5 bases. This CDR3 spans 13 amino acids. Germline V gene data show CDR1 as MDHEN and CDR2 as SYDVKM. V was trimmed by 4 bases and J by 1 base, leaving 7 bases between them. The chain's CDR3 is CASSSGSNTEAFF. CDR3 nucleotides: TGTGCCAGCAGTTCAGGGTCGAACACTGAAGCTTTCTTT.

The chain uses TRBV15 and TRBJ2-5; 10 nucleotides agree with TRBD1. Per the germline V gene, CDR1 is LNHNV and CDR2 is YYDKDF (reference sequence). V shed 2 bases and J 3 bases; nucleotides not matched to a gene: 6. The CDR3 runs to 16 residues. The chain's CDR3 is CATSRMTGGTEETQYF. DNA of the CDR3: TGTGCCACCAGCAGAATGACAGGGGGCACCGAAGAGACCCAGTACTTC.

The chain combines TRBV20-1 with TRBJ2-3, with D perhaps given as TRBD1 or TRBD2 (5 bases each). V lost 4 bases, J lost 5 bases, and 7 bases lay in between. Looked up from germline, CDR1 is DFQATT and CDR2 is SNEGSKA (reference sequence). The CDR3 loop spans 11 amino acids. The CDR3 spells CSAKGRDTQYF. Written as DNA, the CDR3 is TGCAGTGCTAAGGGGAGAGATACGCAGTATTTT.

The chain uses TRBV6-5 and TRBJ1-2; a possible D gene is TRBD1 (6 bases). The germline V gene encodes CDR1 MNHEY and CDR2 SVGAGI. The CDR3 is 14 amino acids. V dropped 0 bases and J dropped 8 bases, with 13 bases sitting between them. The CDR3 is CASSYSREGGGYTF. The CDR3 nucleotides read TGTGCCAGCAGTTACTCGAGGGAGGGGGGGGGCTACACCTTC.

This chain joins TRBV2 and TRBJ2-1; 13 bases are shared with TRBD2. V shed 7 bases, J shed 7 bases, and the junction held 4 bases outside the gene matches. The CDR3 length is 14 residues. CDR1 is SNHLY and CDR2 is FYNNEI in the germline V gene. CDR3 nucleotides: TGTGCCAGCATTCGGACTAGCGGGGGTAATGAGCAGTTCTTC. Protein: CASIRTSGGNEQFF.

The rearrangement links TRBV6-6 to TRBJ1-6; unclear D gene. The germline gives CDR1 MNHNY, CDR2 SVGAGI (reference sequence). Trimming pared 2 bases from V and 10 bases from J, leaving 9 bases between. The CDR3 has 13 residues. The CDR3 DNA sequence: TGTGCCAGCAGTTACGTTGGCGTGTCACCCCTCCACTTT. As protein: CASSYVGVSPLHF.

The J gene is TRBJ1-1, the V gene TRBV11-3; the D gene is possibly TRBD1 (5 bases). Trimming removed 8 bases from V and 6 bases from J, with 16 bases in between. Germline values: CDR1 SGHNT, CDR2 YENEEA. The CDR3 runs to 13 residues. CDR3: CASSAGLGAEAFF. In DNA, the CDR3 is TGTGCCAGCTCAGCGGGACTGGGGGCTGAAGCTTTCTTT.

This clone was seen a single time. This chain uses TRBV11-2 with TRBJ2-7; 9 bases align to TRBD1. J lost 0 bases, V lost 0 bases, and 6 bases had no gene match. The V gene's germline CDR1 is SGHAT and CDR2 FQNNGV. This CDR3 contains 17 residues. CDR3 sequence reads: CASSLDGTGLGSYEQYF. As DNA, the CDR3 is TGTGCCAGCAGCTTAGATGGGACAGGGCTAGGCTCCTACGAGCAGTACTTC.

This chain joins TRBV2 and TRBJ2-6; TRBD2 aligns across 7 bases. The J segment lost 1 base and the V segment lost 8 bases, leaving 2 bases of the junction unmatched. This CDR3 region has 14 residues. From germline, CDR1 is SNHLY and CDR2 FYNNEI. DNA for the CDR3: TGTGCCAGCGGGAGGGGTTCTGGGGCCAACGTCCTGACTTTC. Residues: CASGRGSGANVLTF.

CDR3 in amino acids: CASNPGESSYEQYF. In nucleotides, the CDR3 is TGTGCCAGCAACCCGGGAGAAAGCTCCTACGAGCAGTACTTC. The chain combines TRBV6-5 with TRBJ2-7; TRBD2 is a possible D gene (6 bases). Trimming cost V 7 bases and J 0 bases, with 13 bases left between them. The CDR3 spans 14 residues. Germline CDR1 and CDR2: MNHEY and SVGAGI.

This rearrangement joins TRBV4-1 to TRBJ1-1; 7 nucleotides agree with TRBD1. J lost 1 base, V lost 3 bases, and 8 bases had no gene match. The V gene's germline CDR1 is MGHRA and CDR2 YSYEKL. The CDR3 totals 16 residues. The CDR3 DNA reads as TGCGCCAGCAGCCACCTTAGGACAGGTAAGAACACTGAAGCTTTCTTT. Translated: CASSHLRTGKNTEAFF.

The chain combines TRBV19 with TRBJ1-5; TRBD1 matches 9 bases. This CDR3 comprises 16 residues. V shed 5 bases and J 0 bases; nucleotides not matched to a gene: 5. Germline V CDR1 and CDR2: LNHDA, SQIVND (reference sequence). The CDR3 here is CASSAVTGGSNQPQHF. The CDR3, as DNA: TGTGCCAGTAGTGCCGTGACAGGGGGTAGCAATCAGCCCCAGCATTTT.

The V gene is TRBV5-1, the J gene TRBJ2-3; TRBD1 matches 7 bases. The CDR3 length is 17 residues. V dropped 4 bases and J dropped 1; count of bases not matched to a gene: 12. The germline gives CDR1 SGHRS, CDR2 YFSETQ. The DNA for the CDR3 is TGCGCCAGCAGCACGGCACGGACCGGGACAGGCACAGATACGCAGTATTTT. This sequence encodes CASSTARTGTGTDTQYF.

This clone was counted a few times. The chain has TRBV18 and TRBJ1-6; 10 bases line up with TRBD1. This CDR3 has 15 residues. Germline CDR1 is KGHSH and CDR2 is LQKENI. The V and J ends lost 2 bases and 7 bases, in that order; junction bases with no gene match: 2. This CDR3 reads CASSPWGQGNSPLHF. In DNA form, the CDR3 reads TGTGCCAGCTCACCATGGGGACAGGGGAATTCACCCCTCCACTTT.

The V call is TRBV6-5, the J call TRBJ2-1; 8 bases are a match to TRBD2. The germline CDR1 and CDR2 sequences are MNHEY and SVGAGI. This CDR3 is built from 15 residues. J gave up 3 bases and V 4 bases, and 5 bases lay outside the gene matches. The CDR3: CASSLEAGVYNEQFF. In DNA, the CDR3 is TGTGCCAGCAGTTTGGAAGCGGGGGTCTACAATGAGCAGTTCTTC.

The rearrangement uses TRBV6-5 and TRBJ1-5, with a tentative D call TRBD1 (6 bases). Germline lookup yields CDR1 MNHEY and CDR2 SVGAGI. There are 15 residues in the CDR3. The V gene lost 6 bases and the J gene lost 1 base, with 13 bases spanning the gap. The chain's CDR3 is CASSISQGSNQPQHF. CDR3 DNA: TGTGCCAGCAGCATATCACAGGGCAGCAATCAGCCCCAGCATTTT.

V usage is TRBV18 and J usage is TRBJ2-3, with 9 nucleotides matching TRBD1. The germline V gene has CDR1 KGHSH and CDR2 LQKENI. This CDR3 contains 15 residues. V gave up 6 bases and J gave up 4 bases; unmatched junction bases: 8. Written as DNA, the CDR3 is TGTGCCAGCTCCCCCGGGACAGGGCGCCCAGATACGCAGTATTTT. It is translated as CASSPGTGRPDTQYF.

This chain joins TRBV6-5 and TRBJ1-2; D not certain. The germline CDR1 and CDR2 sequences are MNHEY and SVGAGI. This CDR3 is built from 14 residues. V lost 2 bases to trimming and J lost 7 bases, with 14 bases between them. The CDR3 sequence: CASSYGIGRGGYTF. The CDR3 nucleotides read TGTGCCAGCAGTTACGGGATAGGGAGAGGTGGCTACACCTTC.

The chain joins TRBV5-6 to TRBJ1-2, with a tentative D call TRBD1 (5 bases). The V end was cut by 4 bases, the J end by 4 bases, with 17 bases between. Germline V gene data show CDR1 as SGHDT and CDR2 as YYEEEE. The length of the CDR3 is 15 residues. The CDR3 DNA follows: TGTGCCAGCAGCCCGGAGGGGCGGCGGGGCTATGGCTACACCTTC. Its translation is CASSPEGRRGYGYTF. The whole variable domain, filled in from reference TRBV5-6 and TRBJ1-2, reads DAGVTQSPTHLIKTRGQQVTLRCSPKSGHDTVSWYQQALGQGPQFIFQYYEEEERQRGNFPDRFSGHQFPNYSSELNVNALLLGDSALYLCASSPEGRRGYGYTFGSGTRLTVV.

CDR3 bases: TGTGCCAGCAGAAGGGGACTAAGGCAGCCCCAGCATTTT. This translates into CASRRGLRQPQHF. This chain uses TRBV6-5 with TRBJ1-5; TRBD1 is a possible D gene (5 bases). CDR3 length: 13 amino acids. In germline, CDR1 is MNHEY, CDR2 SVGAGI. Trimming took 6 bases from V and 7 from J, leaving 13 bases between them.

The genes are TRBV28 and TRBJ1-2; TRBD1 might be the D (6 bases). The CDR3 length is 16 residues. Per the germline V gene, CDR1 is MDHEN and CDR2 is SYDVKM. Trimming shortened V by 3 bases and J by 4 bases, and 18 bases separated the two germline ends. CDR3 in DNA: TGTGCCAGCAGTTTCCCAGCACCGGGACACTTCTATGGCTACACCTTC. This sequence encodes CASSFPAPGHFYGYTF.

CDR3 in amino acids: CASSFGGLAGGTEYF. The CDR3 coding sequence is TGTGCCAGCAGTTTTGGAGGACTAGCGGGGGGGACTGAGTATTTT. This chain joins TRBV27 and TRBJ2-3; TRBD2 matches 15 bases. V gave up 3 bases and J gave up 13 bases; unmatched junction bases: 8. The CDR3 has 15 residues. Germline-derived CDR1 and CDR2 are MNHEY and SMNVEV (reference sequence).

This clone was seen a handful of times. This CDR3 reads CASSVLGDGYTF. The CDR3 nucleotides are TGTGCCAGCAGCGTCTTAGGGGATGGCTACACCTTC. The chain recombines TRBV9 with TRBJ1-2; a weak D match, TRBD1 (5 bases). This CDR3 spans 12 amino acids. V was cut by 2 bases and J by 6 bases, with 8 bases left in between. Germline CDR1 is SGDLS and CDR2 is YYNGEE.

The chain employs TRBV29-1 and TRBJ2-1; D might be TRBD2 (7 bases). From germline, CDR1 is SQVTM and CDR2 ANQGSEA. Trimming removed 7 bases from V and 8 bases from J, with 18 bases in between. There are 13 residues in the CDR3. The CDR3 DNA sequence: TGCAGCGGGGGGGGCCTTTGGAATGATGAGCAGTTCTTC. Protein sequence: CSGGGLWNDEQFF.